The source of this TCR beta chain is a study of T cell responses to AZD1222 COVID-19 vaccine. At the level of the study: Pooling covered second doses at about 4 or about 12 weeks.

Looked up from germline, CDR1 is MNHEY and CDR2 is SVGAGI. The CDR3 is 14 residues long. Trimming removed 5 bases from V and 2 bases from J, with 12 bases in between. Worth noting for this clone: Its antigen is unknown.

Only in-frame clones appear in the TCRdb table, and some are missing; sequencing was by immunoSEQ multiplex PCR. There are about 140,000 clones in the sample; around nine tenths occur only once, and over 3.5% lies in the top ten. Study observations and caveats: Only after the peak T cell response were repertoires sampled.

The J gene is TRBJ1-2, the V gene TRBV6-5; D uncertain. Specimen: peripheral blood, collected on day 0 of AZD1222 vaccination. The receptor comes from an adult in good health. The CDR3 region has the DNA TGTGCCAGCAGTCTTTCGACGTTGAACTATGGCTACACCTTC. Translation: CASSLSTLNYGYTF.